This T cell receptor beta chain came from a study of T cells after yellow fever vaccination. Turning to the study itself: Preparation used SMART-Seq v4 Ultra Low Input for the low-cell-number fractions. General observations from the study: Some clonotypes, a small share, were shared between CD4 and CD8 compartments.

V lost 4 bases, J lost 4 bases, and 24 bases lay in between. Germline-derived CDR1 and CDR2 are SGHKS and YYEKEE (reference sequence). The CDR3 has 17 residues. By 5'RACE template switching, TCR cDNA was produced, with a universal primer site and UMIs added in the process. In TCRdb, the 5' RACE reads were re-called with MiXCR into one record per CDR3 protein. The sample holds about 180,000 distinct CDR3 sequences, approximately 6% seen once. This clonotype was found many times. The antigen is unknown. This clonotype was sampled from a man aged 18 to 29 who received the YFV17D yellow fever vaccine. This chain links TRBV5-5 with TRBJ2-7; D uncertain. Sequenced here: CD4+ T cells sorted from PBMCs, sampled on the day of the first yellow fever vaccination. The CDR3 region is CASSKAPSLSYAYEQYV. The CDR3 DNA follows: TGTGCCAGCAGCAAAGCCCCGTCCCTCTCCTACGCGTACGAGCAGTACGTC.